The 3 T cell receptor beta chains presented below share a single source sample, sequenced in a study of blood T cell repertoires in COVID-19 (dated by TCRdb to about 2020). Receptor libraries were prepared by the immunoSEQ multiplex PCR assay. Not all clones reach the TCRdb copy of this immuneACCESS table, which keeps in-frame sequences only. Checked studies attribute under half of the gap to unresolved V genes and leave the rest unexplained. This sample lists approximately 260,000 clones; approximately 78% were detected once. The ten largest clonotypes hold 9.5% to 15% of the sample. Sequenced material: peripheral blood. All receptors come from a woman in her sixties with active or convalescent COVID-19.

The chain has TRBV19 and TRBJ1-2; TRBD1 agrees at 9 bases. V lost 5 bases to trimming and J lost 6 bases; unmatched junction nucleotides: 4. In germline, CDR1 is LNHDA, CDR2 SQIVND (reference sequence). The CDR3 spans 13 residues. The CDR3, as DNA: TGTGCCAGTAGTCGGACAGGGGTGCATGGCTACACCTTC. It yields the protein CASSRTGVHGYTF.

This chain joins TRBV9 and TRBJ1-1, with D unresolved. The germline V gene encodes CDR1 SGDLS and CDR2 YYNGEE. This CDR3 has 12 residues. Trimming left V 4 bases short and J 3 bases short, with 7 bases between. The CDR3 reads CASSFRDTEAFF. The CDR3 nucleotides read TGTGCCAGCAGCTTCCGGGACACTGAAGCTTTCTTT.

This CDR3 is CASSWQEAKDGELFF. The CDR3 nucleotides are TGTGCCAGTAGTTGGCAGGAGGCCAAAGACGGGGAGCTGTTTTTT. The chain employs TRBV19 and TRBJ2-2; perhaps TRBD2 as D (5 bases). Germline loops: CDR1 LNHDA, CDR2 SQIVND (reference sequence). The V end lost 5 bases, the J end lost 7 bases, and 17 bases lay between the germline ends. The CDR3 extends over 15 amino acids. Full variable domain (rest looked up from reference TRBV19 and TRBJ2-2): DGGITQSPKYLFRKEGQNVTLSCEQNLNHDAMYWYRQDPGQGLRLIYYSQIVNDFQKGDIAEGYSVSREKKESFPLTVTSAQKNPTAFYLCASSWQEAKDGELFFGEGSRLTVL.